This paragraph covers one T cell receptor beta chain sequence. This receptor's antigen is unknown. It has no much larger one-base neighbor in the sample; base qualities were not kept. Before the diagnostic colonoscopy, none of the ulcerative colitis patients had been given any immunosuppressive medication. A blood sample was drawn at the time of the colonoscopy. The Wizard kit (Promega) was used to extract genomic DNA from the blood and intestinal samples. This record belongs to a study of pediatric ulcerative colitis (dated by TCRdb to about 2019). Some background on the complete study: Of the ulcerative colitis patients, about seven had pancolitis and two had left-sided colitis, and histology in every patient was consistent with ulcerative colitis. Nine or ten newly diagnosed, treatment-naive pediatric ulcerative colitis patients and four non-IBD control children each provided paired blood and rectal samples. Using the Pediatric Ulcerative Colitis Activity Index, a couple of patients were classed as having mild disease, several as having moderate disease and three as having acute severe colitis. The full study reports these points: Two rectal CDR3 clonotypes were found in every ulcerative colitis patient but in no control. Repertoires were derived from total lymphocyte DNA, so rare subsets such as regulatory T cells may have patterns not reflected. The healthy control group was small, consisting of only a handful of individuals. Autologous blood-rectal clonal overlap was significantly higher in ulcerative colitis patients than in controls, suggesting increased T cell trafficking to inflamed tissue. For technical reasons, blood samples from a couple of patients gave substantially fewer templates, and these samples were excluded from the blood-rectal overlap analysis. Rectal repertoire features separated controls, mild-moderate and acute severe colitis patients; acute severe colitis showed reduced rectal diversity due to clonal expansions.

Rearranged CDR3 beta regions were amplified from genomic DNA with multiplex V and J primers using the immunoSEQ TRB Survey service. To keep sequencing depth the same across samples, survey-level depth of up to 500,000 reads per sample was applied. Libraries were purified and pooled, and sequencing was performed on Illumina technology. The study's own analysis went as follows. immunoSEQ online tools were used for productive clonality, sample overlap, pairwise scatters, CDR3 beta length, V/D/J gene usage and productiveness. Alongside Shannon and Simpson indices, calculated diversity was computed as the number of unique rearrangements divided by total templates, multiplied by 100. Principal component analysis used the R prcomp function and ggbiplot package on Z-score normalized data. Morisita's index was used to quantify the clonal overlap between blood and rectum within each subject. What TCRdb holds here is the immuneACCESS table cut down to in-frame rearrangements. Part of the clones is not present; checked against another copy, under half of the missing clones reflect an unresolved V gene, and the others are unexplained. The V and J calls and clone size are taken from that table; D and trimming were inferred from the DNA. The sample table contains 30,000 to 45,000 clones; only one count was recorded for less than 85% of them. The top ten clonotypes cover 23% of the sample.

The trim is 0 bases for V and 1 base for J, with a gap of 15 bases between the germline ends. The CDR3 starts with the cysteine, ends with the phenylalanine, and has 17 residues. The entry retains the CDR3 DNA only, 51 bases that are in frame from base 1. Looking up the germline V gene (reference sequence) yields CDR1 LNHNV and CDR2 YYDKDF. This receptor chain uses TRBV15 and TRBJ1-1; D gene: possibly TRBD1, on 5 matching bases. The TCR comes from a girl under 18 with moderate ulcerative colitis. The sample was blood. The CDR3 in this case is CATSRDRTRTPNTEAFF. The DNA sequence is TGTGCCACCAGCAGAGATAGGACACGCACCCCGAACACTGAAGCTTTCTTT.